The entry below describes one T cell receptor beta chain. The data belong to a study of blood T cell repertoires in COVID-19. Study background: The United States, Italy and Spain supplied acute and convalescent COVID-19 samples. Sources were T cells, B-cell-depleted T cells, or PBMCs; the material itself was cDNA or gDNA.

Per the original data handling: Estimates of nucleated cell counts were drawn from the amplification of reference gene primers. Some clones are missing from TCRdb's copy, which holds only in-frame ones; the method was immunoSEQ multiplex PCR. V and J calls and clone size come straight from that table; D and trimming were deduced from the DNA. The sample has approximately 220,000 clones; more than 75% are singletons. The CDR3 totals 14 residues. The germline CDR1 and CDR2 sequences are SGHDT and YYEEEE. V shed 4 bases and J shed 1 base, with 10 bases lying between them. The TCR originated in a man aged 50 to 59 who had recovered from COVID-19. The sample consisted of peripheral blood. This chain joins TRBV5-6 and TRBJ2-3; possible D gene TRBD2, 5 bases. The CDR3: CASSRYGGTDTQYF. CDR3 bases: TGTGCCAGCAGCCGTTACGGGGGCACAGATACGCAGTATTTT.